Presented here are 16 T cell receptor beta chains from one specimen sequenced in a study of blood T cells in healthy people across ages. Sample-barcoded 5' priming and a J-beta primer mix drove a second PCR of about 6 to 11 cycles. TCRdb ran MiXCR on the 5' RACE reads and lists one entry per CDR3 protein. Of more than 550,000 distinct CDR3 sequences listed, about a fifth were seen once; the top ten hold under 25%. The sample consisted of blood. The receptors derive from a man between 65 and 85 years old in good health.

The chain uses TRBV7-9 and TRBJ2-1; 12 bases align to TRBD2. CDR3 size: 15 residues. Germline V gene sequence: CDR1 SEHNR, CDR2 FQNEAQ (reference sequence). Unmatched junction bases numbered 4, after V lost 6 bases and J lost 4 bases. CDR3 coding DNA: TGTGCCAGCAGAATGGGACTAGCGGGTTACAATGAGCAGTTCTTC. Amino acid sequence: CASRMGLAGYNEQFF.

The chain uses TRBV12-3 or TRBV12-4 and TRBJ2-1; TRBD2 aligns across 7 bases. This CDR3 is built from 15 residues. V was pared by 5 bases and J by 3 bases, with 7 bases of the junction left unmatched. This CDR3 is CASSKGTTLYNEQFF. CDR3 sequence (DNA): TGTGCCAGCAGTAAAGGGACTACTCTCTACAATGAGCAGTTCTTC.

CDR3 loop: CASSPASGAYNEQFF. The CDR3 DNA reads TGTGCCAGCAGCCCAGCCAGCGGGGCCTACAATGAGCAGTTCTTC. The chain links TRBV7-2 to TRBJ2-1; 7 bases are shared with TRBD2. The CDR3 runs 15 residues. Unmatched junction bases numbered 6, after V lost 5 bases and J lost 2 bases. Per germline, CDR1 SGHTA and CDR2 FQGNSA.

This clonotype has only one observation. The junction departs from germline at one end; a sequencing error may be responsible. This chain joins TRBV20-1 and TRBJ2-3; unclear D gene. The CDR3 sequence is 11 residues long. Germline lookup yields CDR1 DFQATT and CDR2 SNEGSKA (reference sequence). The CDR3 reads CSARSTDTKYF. In nucleotides, the CDR3 is TGCAGTGCTAGAAGCACAGATACGAAGTATTTT.

The sample holds a few counts of this clonotype. The J gene is TRBJ2-6, the V gene TRBV7-2, with 7 bases matching TRBD1. Germline CDR1 reads SGHTA; CDR2 reads FQGNSA. CDR3 length: 16 amino acids. Trimming cost V 5 bases and J 0 bases; bases outside gene matches: 4. The CDR3 DNA reads TGTGCCAGCAGCGCGGACAGGTTCTCTGGGGCCAACGTCCTGACTTTC. Its protein is CASSADRFSGANVLTF.

The CDR3: CASSSDWSSYNEQFF. The CDR3 DNA reads as TGTGCCAGCAGCTCGGACTGGAGCTCCTACAATGAGCAGTTCTTC. V usage is TRBV6-4 and J usage is TRBJ2-1, with D possibly matching TRBD2 (5 bases). The ends were cut back, 6 bases at V and 0 bases at J, with 12 bases in the middle. In germline, CDR1 is MRHNA, CDR2 SNTAGT. The CDR3 has 15 amino acids.

This chain joins TRBV7-2 and TRBJ1-4, with D unclear. From germline, CDR1 is SGHTA and CDR2 FQGNSA. The germline V and J ends were trimmed by 1 base and 4 bases, with 10 bases remaining between them. This CDR3 spans 15 amino acids. In nucleotides, the CDR3 is TGTGCCAGCAGCTTAGGGTGGCAGATTAATGAAAAACTGTTTTTT. Residues: CASSLGWQINEKLFF.

The genes are TRBV10-2 and TRBJ1-5; D gene ambiguous. CDR1 is WSHSY, CDR2 SAAADI, per germline. Trimming pared 0 bases from V and 4 bases from J, leaving 10 bases between. The CDR3 totals 15 residues. The CDR3 protein is CASSESPTRNQPQHF. CDR3 in DNA: TGCGCCAGCAGTGAGTCGCCTACACGAAATCAGCCCCAGCATTTT.

A few counts support this clonotype. The chain has TRBV19 and TRBJ2-6; TRBD2 matches 8 bases. The CDR3 loop spans 16 amino acids. With 7 bases clipped from V and 0 bases from J, the junction kept 5 bases outside the gene matches. Germline values: CDR1 LNHDA, CDR2 SQIVND (reference sequence). The CDR3 is CASNGGGFSGANVLTF. CDR3 coding DNA: TGTGCCAGTAACGGCGGGGGGTTCTCTGGGGCCAACGTCCTGACTTTC.

This clonotype was observed at least ten times. The chain has TRBV5-1 and TRBJ1-1; D is perhaps TRBD1 (6 bases). Germline values: CDR1 SGHRS, CDR2 YFSETQ. V gave up 2 bases and J gave up 1 base, with 9 bases separating them. CDR3 length: 14 amino acids. CDR3 bases: TGCGCCAGCAGCTTACAGGGCGCGAACACTGAAGCTTTCTTT. Its protein is CASSLQGANTEAFF.

The sample holds a few counts of this clonotype. The CDR3 loop reads CASGARGRGYGYTF. The CDR3 nucleotides read TGTGCCAGCGGAGCCAGGGGGCGAGGCTATGGCTACACCTTC. The V gene is TRBV6-6, the J gene TRBJ1-2; 8 nucleotides line up with TRBD1. Germline V gene lookup returns CDR1 MNHNY and CDR2 SVGAGI (reference sequence). The CDR3 extends over 14 amino acids. The V and J ends lost 8 bases and 4 bases, in that order; junction bases with no gene match: 9.

J is TRBJ2-7 and V is TRBV28, with D possibly TRBD2 on 6 matching bases. Matching the DNA end better, TRBJ2-1 makes the J call doubtful. The CDR3 consists of 15 residues. CDR1 is MDHEN, CDR2 SYDVKM, per germline. The DNA of the CDR3 is TGTGCCAGTAAAATTTCGATCGGCCCCGGGGGTGAGCAGTTCTTC. Its protein is CASKISIGPGGEQFF.

This clonotype was observed a few times. This chain uses TRBV6-5 with TRBJ2-1; D perhaps matches TRBD2 (7 bases). Trimming left V 7 bases short and J 0 bases short, with 13 bases between. Germline CDR1 MNHEY, CDR2 SVGAGI. The CDR3 covers 15 residues. This CDR3 reads CASKGGGDSYNEQFF. CDR3 nucleotides: TGTGCCAGCAAAGGGGGGGGGGACTCCTACAATGAGCAGTTCTTC.

A few counts support this clonotype. J is TRBJ2-3 and V is TRBV7-8, with D maybe TRBD1 (5 bases). Trimming shortened V by 5 bases and J by 0 bases, and 12 bases separated the two germline ends. The CDR3 totals 15 residues. Germline V gives CDR1 SGHVS, CDR2 FQNEAQ. The CDR3 DNA reads TGTGCCAGCAGCACCCGACAGCATAGCACAGATACGCAGTATTTT. Amino acid sequence: CASSTRQHSTDTQYF.

This chain uses TRBV20-1 with TRBJ1-1, with 7 bases aligning to TRBD1. V shed 6 bases, J shed 3 bases, and the junction held 10 bases outside the gene matches. The CDR3 length is 14 residues. CDR1 and CDR2 (germline): DFQATT, SNEGSKA (reference sequence). The CDR3 region is CSALRGLRDTEAFF. The CDR3 DNA reads as TGCAGTGCATTGAGGGGGCTTAGGGACACTGAAGCTTTCTTT.

This clonotype showed up just once. V gene TRBV10-3 combines with J gene TRBJ2-5; D is perhaps TRBD2 (6 bases). CDR3 length equals 13 residues. Trimming removed 5 bases at V and 3 bases at J, with 10 bases between. The V gene's germline CDR1 is ENHRY and CDR2 SYGVKD. CDR3 DNA sequence: TGTGCCATCAGTCGGGGGTCGGAAGAGACCCAGTACTTC. This gives the protein CAISRGSEETQYF.